This T cell receptor beta chain derives from a study of OX40 agonist ivuxolimab in advanced cancers. Whole-study context: People in dose escalation had one of these cancers: hepatocellular carcinoma, melanoma, renal cell or head and neck cancer. Partial responses were achieved by three patients: one hepatocellular carcinoma, two cutaneous melanoma.

Findings and caveats of the study: At 0.1 to 3.0 mg/kg, clonal expansion of CD4+ and CD8+ blood T cells had occurred by week 6.

Profiling relied on immunoSEQ multiplex PCR, and the TCRdb table lists in-frame clones only, not all of them. In the table there are around 30,000 clones, less than 90% of which are singletons. Note on this clone: The antigen is undetermined.

From germline, CDR1 is WNHNN and CDR2 SYGVQD (reference sequence). V lost 0 bases to trimming and J lost 3 bases, with 12 bases between them. The length of the CDR3 is 15 residues. The sample consisted of CD4+ or CD8+ T cells sorted from blood, taken in a trial of the OX40 agonist ivuxolimab. This receptor was obtained from an adult with an advanced solid tumor such as melanoma, head and neck, liver or kidney cancer. The chain employs TRBV10-1 and TRBJ2-7; D is perhaps TRBD2 (6 bases). This chain's CDR3 is CASSESTGGYYEQYF. CDR3 DNA: TGCGCCAGCAGTGAGTCTACTGGAGGGTACTACGAGCAGTACTTC.